A selection of T cell receptor beta chains follows, all from one sample in a study of shared clonotypes between healthy human individuals. Only in-frame clones appear in the TCRdb table, and some are missing; sequencing was by immunoSEQ multiplex PCR. Of about 2 million clones in the sample, just under 95% were seen once. The sequenced sample consisted of naive CD8+ T cells sorted from blood. The source of these receptors is a man aged 18 to 29 in good health. Both conserved end residues are trimmed from each CDR3.

v_call | cdr3_aa
TRBV4-3 | ASSQYGGTGEYEQY
TRBV5-6 | ASSLSYGGMGEQY
TRBV7-9 | ASSLGGSMNTEAF
TRBV6-1 | ASRQQLINEKLF
TRBV20-1 | SRRGLYGYT
TRBV6-6 | ASSSSVSTDTQY
TRBV30 | AWSEGGEGYT
TRBV7-9 | ASSSFLDTANYGYT
TRBV6-5 | ASRTAVSYNEQF
TRBV2 | ASNGLAGSYEQY
TRBV19 | ASKGLADSYEQF
TRBV25-1 | ASSRNTEAF
TRBV4-2 | ASSQEFDRAYNEQF
TRBV5-4 | ASSLSSVTSYNEQF